One sample yielded the 24 T cell receptor beta chains listed below, sequenced in a study of cytomegalovirus exposure and HLA in healthy donors. The PCR made use of 60 Vbeta and 13 Jbeta primers. Produced via immunoSEQ multiplex PCR; TCRdb's table is partial and in-frame only. This sample has fewer than 250,000 clones, with 76% found just once. The sample comprised PBMCs. All receptors come from a man aged 18 to 35 in good health and CMV-seronegative.

V and J are TRBV5-4 and TRBJ2-7, with 9 bases lining up with TRBD1. The V gene end was trimmed by 0 bases and the J gene end by 6 bases; junction bases not matched to a gene: 7. CDR3 length equals 15 residues. Germline CDR1 reads SGHNT; CDR2 reads YYREEE (reference sequence). The CDR3: CASSLGGTGRREQYF. CDR3 in DNA: TGTGCCAGCAGCTTGGGGGGGACAGGGCGGCGCGAGCAGTACTTC. Full variable domain (outside the CDR3, taken from reference TRBV5-4 and TRBJ2-7): ETGVTQSPTHLIKTRGQQVTLRCSSQSGHNTVSWYQQALGQGPQFIFQYYREEENGRGNFPPRFSGLQFPNYSSELNVNALELDDSALYLCASSLGGTGRREQYFGPGTRLTVT.

The J gene is TRBJ2-7, the V gene TRBV5-6; possible D gene TRBD2, 6 bases. Trimming removed 6 bases from V and 3 bases from J, with 19 bases in between. The CDR3 covers 15 residues. Looked up from germline, CDR1 is SGHDT and CDR2 is YYEEEE. CDR3 sequence: CASTPPGRGLYEQYF. The CDR3 DNA follows: TGTGCCAGCACCCCCCCGGGGCGGGGCCTCTACGAGCAGTACTTC.

The rearrangement uses TRBV6-1 and TRBJ1-1, with D unresolved. The CDR3 covers 12 residues. Germline V lookup: CDR1 MNHNS, CDR2 SASEGT. Trimming left V 7 bases short and J 8 bases short, with 14 bases between. The CDR3 nucleotides are TGTGCCAGCACCCGGCTTGGAGGGGAAGCTTTCTTT. It specifies CASTRLGGEAFF.

This chain joins TRBV28 and TRBJ2-6; TRBD1 agrees at 7 bases. Germline trimming cut 5 bases from V and 0 bases from J; bases unmatched to any gene: 10. The germline CDR1 and CDR2 sequences are MDHEN and SYDVKM. The CDR3 runs to 18 residues. The CDR3 coding sequence is TGTGCCAGCAGTCAACACGGACAGGCACCCTCTGGGGCCAACGTCCTGACTTTC. This encodes CASSQHGQAPSGANVLTF.

This clone was seen once. CDR3 sequence (DNA): TGTGCCAGCAGCTCGGTCGGGACAGGGATGAATGGCTACACCTTC. Translation gives CASSSVGTGMNGYTF. The rearrangement links TRBV6-5 to TRBJ1-2; TRBD1 agrees at 9 bases. Germline-derived CDR1 and CDR2 are MNHEY and SVGAGI. This CDR3 has 15 residues. V shed 6 bases and J 6 bases; nucleotides not matched to a gene: 11.

This clone occurred a few times. The chain has TRBV23-1 and TRBJ1-3, with D possibly being TRBD1 (5 bases). TRBV23-1 is designated an ORF whose function remains uncertain. This CDR3 contains 16 residues. V was pared by 6 bases and J by 1 base, with 16 bases between. The chain's CDR3 is CASRYRGSGSGNTIYF. The CDR3 nucleotides are TGCGCCAGCAGGTACCGGGGGTCGGGATCTGGAAACACCATATATTTT.

The V gene is TRBV5-6, the J gene TRBJ2-2, with D hard to call. This CDR3 has 16 residues. Trimming pared 0 bases from V and 2 bases from J, leaving 11 bases between. Germline values: CDR1 SGHDT, CDR2 YYEEEE. Written as DNA, the CDR3 is TGTGCCAGCAGCTTGGGTCGCAGATCCAACACCGGGGAGCTGTTTTTT. Its protein is CASSLGRRSNTGELFF.

The chain is built from TRBV2 and TRBJ2-3; the D gene is possibly TRBD2 (6 bases). This CDR3 comprises 13 residues. Germline-derived CDR1 and CDR2 are SNHLY and FYNNEI. V was trimmed by 6 bases and J by 9 bases, leaving 16 bases between them. The CDR3 DNA follows: TGTGCCAGCAGGGCGACTAGTTGGGACACGCAGTATTTT. This codes for CASRATSWDTQYF.

V is TRBV7-8 and J is TRBJ2-3, with D maybe TRBD1 (6 bases). Trimming pared 6 bases from V and 5 bases from J, leaving 18 bases between. The CDR3 covers 15 residues. The germline V gene has CDR1 SGHVS and CDR2 FQNEAQ. CDR3 protein: CASRKQGTGRDTQYF. Here the CDR3 DNA reads TGTGCCAGCAGGAAACAGGGAACCGGGCGAGATACGCAGTATTTT.

This clone was seen a few times. The J gene is TRBJ2-1, the V gene TRBV30; tentatively, D is TRBD1 (6 bases). With 2 bases removed from V and 5 bases from J, the gap between germline ends came to 16 bases. The CDR3 consists of 15 residues. In germline, CDR1 is GTSNPN, CDR2 SVGIG (reference sequence). The CDR3 nucleotides are TGTGCCTGGAGTCCCCTACAGACAGGAAACAATGAGCAGTTCTTC. Translating gives CAWSPLQTGNNEQFF.

CDR3 protein: CASKPGGTEAFF. CDR3 nucleotide sequence: TGTGCCAGTAAACCGGGAGGCACTGAAGCTTTCTTT. This rearrangement joins TRBV19 to TRBJ1-1, with D hard to call. Germline V gene data show CDR1 as LNHDA and CDR2 as SQIVND (reference sequence). The V gene lost 7 bases and the J gene lost 4 bases, with 10 bases spanning the gap. The CDR3 is 12 amino acids.

The gene calls are TRBV4-1 and TRBJ2-7; weak D call: TRBD1 (6 bases). Germline CDR1 and CDR2: MGHRA and YSYEKL. The CDR3 runs 14 residues. V was trimmed by 4 bases and J by 3 bases, leaving 13 bases between them. In DNA form, the CDR3 reads TGCGCCAGCAGCCTTCAAAAAGGGGGCTACGAGCAGTACTTC. Translated: CASSLQKGGYEQYF.

V usage is TRBV5-6 and J usage is TRBJ2-3; no definite D call. The CDR3 sequence is 15 residues long. In germline, CDR1 is SGHDT, CDR2 YYEEEE. V lost 0 bases and J 4 bases, leaving 12 bases between the germline ends. The CDR3 is CASSLGLSFADTQYF. As DNA, the CDR3 is TGTGCCAGCAGCTTGGGACTTTCCTTCGCAGATACGCAGTATTTT.

The CDR3 is CASSLAETGASYEQYF. As DNA, the CDR3 is TGTGCCAGCAGCTTAGCGGAGACAGGGGCCTCCTACGAGCAGTACTTC. V gene TRBV7-9 combines with J gene TRBJ2-7, with TRBD1 matching 8 bases. Germline CDR1 and CDR2: SEHNR and FQNEAQ (reference sequence). This CDR3 is 16 amino acids long. The V gene end was trimmed by 0 bases and the J gene end by 0 bases; junction bases not matched to a gene: 4.

The genes are TRBV4-1 and TRBJ2-3; 8 positions match TRBD2. V shed 0 bases and J 10 bases; nucleotides not matched to a gene: 6. CDR1 MGHRA and CDR2 YSYEKL come from the germline V gene. The CDR3 runs 14 residues. The CDR3 loop is CASSQDPGRAPQYF. The CDR3, as DNA: TGCGCCAGCAGCCAAGACCCCGGGAGGGCCCCGCAGTATTTT.

This clone was seen once. V gene TRBV27 combines with J gene TRBJ2-7, with TRBD2 as a possible D gene (6 bases). The CDR3 totals 13 residues. Trimming removed 4 bases at V and 7 bases at J, with 14 bases between. CDR1 is MNHEY and CDR2 is SMNVEV in the germline V gene (reference sequence). The DNA of the CDR3 is TGTGCCAGCAGTTGGAGGGAGGCGAGTGAGCAGTACTTC. It codes for CASSWREASEQYF.

The V call is TRBV30, the J call TRBJ1-1; possibly TRBD1 for D (5 bases). This CDR3 region has 13 residues. Trimming left V 2 bases short and J 3 bases short, with 10 bases between. Germline V gives CDR1 GTSNPN, CDR2 SVGIG (reference sequence). This CDR3 is CAWSKGAHTEAFF. DNA for the CDR3: TGTGCCTGGAGTAAAGGGGCACACACTGAAGCTTTCTTT.

This clone was detected a few times. The rearrangement links TRBV4-1 to TRBJ1-2; D may be TRBD1 (5 bases). Germline CDR1 is MGHRA and CDR2 is YSYEKL. The CDR3 covers 16 residues. V lost 4 bases to trimming and J lost 0 bases, with 15 bases between them. CDR3 region: CASSPRGANTNYGYTF. Here the CDR3 DNA reads TGCGCCAGCAGCCCCCGCGGGGCGAATACTAACTATGGCTACACCTTC.

The V gene is TRBV19, the J gene TRBJ1-2, with D unclear. The CDR3 covers 14 residues. Germline CDR1 reads LNHDA; CDR2 reads SQIVND (reference sequence). The V end lost 7 bases, the J end lost 0 bases, and 12 bases lay between the germline ends. The CDR3 region is CASKAVLANYGYTF. The CDR3 nucleotides read TGTGCCAGTAAAGCTGTGTTGGCTAACTATGGCTACACCTTC.

The CDR3 nucleotides read TGCGCCAGCAGTGAGTACCCAGGCTACACCGGGGAGCTGTTTTTT. It yields the protein CASSEYPGYTGELFF. The chain recombines TRBV10-1 with TRBJ2-2; D not resolved. The ends were cut back, 1 base at V and 3 bases at J, with 9 bases in the middle. Germline values: CDR1 WNHNN, CDR2 SYGVQD (reference sequence). The CDR3 runs to 15 residues.

The chain carries TRBV5-1 and TRBJ2-3; TRBD2 aligns across 14 bases. The length of the CDR3 is 18 residues. Trimming took 0 bases from V and 5 from J; bases not matched to a gene: 8. Per the germline V gene, CDR1 is SGHRS and CDR2 is YFSETQ. The CDR3 DNA reads TGCGCCAGCAGCTTGGTCGGACTAGCGGGAGGCCGGAGAGATACGCAGTATTTT. Its translation: CASSLVGLAGGRRDTQYF.

V gene TRBV7-9 combines with J gene TRBJ2-5; D is perhaps TRBD1 (6 bases). There are 14 residues in the CDR3. The germline V gene has CDR1 SEHNR and CDR2 FQNEAQ (reference sequence). V was clipped by 3 bases and J by 2 bases, with 10 bases between them. The CDR3 DNA follows: TGTGCCAGCAGCTTTACAGGGAGTCAAGAGACCCAGTACTTC. Its translation: CASSFTGSQETQYF.

The rearrangement uses TRBV10-3 and TRBJ2-3; the D gene is possibly TRBD2 (5 bases). This CDR3 spans 17 amino acids. CDR1 and CDR2 (germline): ENHRY, SYGVKD. V shed 7 bases and J shed 1 base, with 21 bases lying between them. The CDR3 protein is CAITGTFALGGTDTQYF. CDR3 nucleotides: TGTGCCATCACTGGAACTTTTGCCCTGGGAGGCACAGATACGCAGTATTTT.

This clone has only a few counts. The gene calls are TRBV29-1 and TRBJ2-1; D unresolved. CDR3 length: 14 amino acids. Per the germline V gene, CDR1 is SQVTM and CDR2 is ANQGSEA. V was clipped by 8 bases and J by 6 bases, with 20 bases between them. CDR3 bases: TGCAGCCTTAGGAGTGCGGTATATGGCAATGAGCAGTTCTTC. Protein product: CSLRSAVYGNEQFF.